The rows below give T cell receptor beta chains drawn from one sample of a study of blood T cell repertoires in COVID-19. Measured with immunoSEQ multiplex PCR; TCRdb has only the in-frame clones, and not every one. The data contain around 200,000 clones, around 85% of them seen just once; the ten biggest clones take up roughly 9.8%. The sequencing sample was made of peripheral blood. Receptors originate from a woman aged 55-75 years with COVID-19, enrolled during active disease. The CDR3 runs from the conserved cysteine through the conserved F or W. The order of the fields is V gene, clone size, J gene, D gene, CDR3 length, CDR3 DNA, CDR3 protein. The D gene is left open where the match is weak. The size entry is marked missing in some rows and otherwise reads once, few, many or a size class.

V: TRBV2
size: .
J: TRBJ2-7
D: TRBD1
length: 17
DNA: TGTGCCAGCAAGGGACAGGGGGCCTGGACTAGTAAGTACGAGCAGTACTTC
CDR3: CASKGQGAWTSKYEQYF

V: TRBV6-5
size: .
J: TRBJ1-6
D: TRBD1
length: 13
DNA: TGTGCCAGCAGGCCGAACAGGGGTTCACCCCTCCACTTT
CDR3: CASRPNRGSPLHF

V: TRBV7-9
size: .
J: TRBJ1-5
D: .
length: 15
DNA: TGTGCCAGCAGCTCAAACAGCAATAGCAATCAGCCCCAGCATTTT
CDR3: CASSSNSNSNQPQHF

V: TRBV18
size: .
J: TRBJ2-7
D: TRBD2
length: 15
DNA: TGTGCCAGCTCATCACGGACTAGCGGGAGCTACGAGCAGTACTTC
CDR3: CASSSRTSGSYEQYF

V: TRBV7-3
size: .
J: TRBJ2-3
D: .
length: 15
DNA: TGTGCCAGCAGCTTAGGGGGCCACAGCACAGATACGCAGTATTTT
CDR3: CASSLGGHSTDTQYF

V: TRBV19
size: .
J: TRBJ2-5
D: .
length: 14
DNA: TGTGCCAGTAGTTTGGCTAGCAAAAAAGAGACCCAGTACTTC
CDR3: CASSLASKKETQYF

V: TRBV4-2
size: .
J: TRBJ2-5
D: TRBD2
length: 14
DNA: TGTGCCAGCAGCCAAGGGGAGGGAGGAGAGACCCAGTACTTC
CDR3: CASSQGEGGETQYF

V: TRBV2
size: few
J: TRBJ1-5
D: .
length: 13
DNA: TGTGCCAGCAGGGGGCGAAGCAATCAGCCCCAGCATTTT
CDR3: CASRGRSNQPQHF

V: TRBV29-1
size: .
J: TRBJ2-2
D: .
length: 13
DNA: TGCAGCGTTAAGCCTCTGGTCGGGGGGGAGCTGTTTTTT
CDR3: CSVKPLVGGELFF

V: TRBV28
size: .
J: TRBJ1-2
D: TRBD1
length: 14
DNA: TGTGCCAGCAATTACTTCACAGGGGGCTATGGCTACACCTTC
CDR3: CASNYFTGGYGYTF

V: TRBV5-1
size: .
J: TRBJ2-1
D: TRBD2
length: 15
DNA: TGCGCCAGCAGCCCGAGCGGGAACTCCTACAATGAGCAGTTCTTC
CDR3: CASSPSGNSYNEQFF

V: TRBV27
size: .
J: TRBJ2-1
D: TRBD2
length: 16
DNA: TGTGCCAGCAGTGCACAGCGGGAGCCTACTTGGGATGAGCAGTTCTTC
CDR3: CASSAQREPTWDEQFF

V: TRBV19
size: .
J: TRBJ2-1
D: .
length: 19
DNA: TGTGCCAGTAGTATATCCACCGGCCTGGAGACAGGACAATTATATGAGCAGTTCTTC
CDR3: CASSISTGLETGQLYEQFF

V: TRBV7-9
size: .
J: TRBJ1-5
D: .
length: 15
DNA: TGTGCCAGCAGCTTAGGGGGACTTCGGGATCAGCCCCAGCATTTT
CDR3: CASSLGGLRDQPQHF

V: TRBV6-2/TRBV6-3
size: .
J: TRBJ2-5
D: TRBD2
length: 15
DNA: TGTGCCAGCAGTTACTTGCGGGAGATGGTAGAGACCCAGTACTTC
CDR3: CASSYLREMVETQYF

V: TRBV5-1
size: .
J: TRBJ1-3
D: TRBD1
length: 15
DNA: TGCGCCAGCAGCTGGGACAGGCTCTCTGGAAACACCATATATTTT
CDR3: CASSWDRLSGNTIYF

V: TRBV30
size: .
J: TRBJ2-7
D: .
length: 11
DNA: TGTGCCTGGAGTGTACTAAGAGAGCAGTACTTC
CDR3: CAWSVLREQYF

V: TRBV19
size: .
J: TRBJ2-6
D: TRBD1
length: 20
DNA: TGTGCCAGTAGTCGAACCCTCAGGACAGGGTCGTTTTCTGGGGCCAACGTCCTGACTTTC
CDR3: CASSRTLRTGSFSGANVLTF

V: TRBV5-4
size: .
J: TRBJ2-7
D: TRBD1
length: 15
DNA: TGTGCCAGCAGCTTGCTGGGACAGGGGAGTAACGAGCAGTACTTC
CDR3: CASSLLGQGSNEQYF

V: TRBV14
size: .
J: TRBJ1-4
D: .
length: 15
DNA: TGTGCCAGCAGCCAAGATGGGGGGGCTGGAGAAAAACTGTTTTTT
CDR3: CASSQDGGAGEKLFF